The 21 T cell receptor beta chains in this list originate from one sample, sequenced in a study of T-cell memory formation after mild COVID-19. TCRdb redid the calling of the 5' RACE reads with MiXCR, one entry per CDR3 protein. The sample has about 400,000 distinct CDR3 sequences, more than 20% seen once. Sequenced sample: PBMCs or a T cell subset sorted from them (not recorded which). Receptors were obtained from an adult woman who had mild COVID-19 (a few samples of this study predate the infection). Cell type and time point are not known.

This clonotype was detected a few times. The J gene is TRBJ2-3, the V gene TRBV4-1; D is perhaps TRBD2 (6 bases). V dropped 1 base and J dropped 4 bases, with 21 bases sitting between them. The CDR3 has 18 amino acids. CDR1 MGHRA and CDR2 YSYEKL come from the germline V gene. The CDR3 loop is CASSQALRRAGSADTQYF. The CDR3, as DNA: TGCGCCAGCAGCCAAGCGTTACGGAGGGCGGGGAGCGCAGATACGCAGTATTTT.

The J gene is TRBJ2-6, the V gene TRBV5-1; no definite D call. The germline CDR1 and CDR2 sequences are SGHRS and YFSETQ. The CDR3 consists of 15 residues. Trimming left V 2 bases short and J 4 bases short, with 10 bases between. The CDR3 DNA follows: TGCGCCAGCAGCTTACACCTCTCCGGGGCCAACGTCCTGACTTTC. It yields the protein CASSLHLSGANVLTF.

J is TRBJ2-2 and V is TRBV7-2; 12 bases agree with TRBD1. Losses at the gene ends were 4 bases for V and 6 bases for J; bases not matched to a gene: 3. CDR1 is SGHTA and CDR2 is FQGNSA in the germline V gene. The CDR3 has 15 amino acids. CDR3 coding DNA: TGTGCCAGCAGCTCGGGACAGGGGGCGGCCGGGGAGCTGTTTTTT. This sequence encodes CASSSGQGAAGELFF.

This CDR3 is CASSPAEGYEQYF. Here the CDR3 DNA reads TGTGCCAGCAGCCCAGCGGAGGGCTACGAGCAGTACTTC. This chain links TRBV5-5 with TRBJ2-7; TRBD2 might be the D (6 bases). The V end lost 4 bases, the J end lost 3 bases, and 11 bases lay between the germline ends. The CDR3 is 13 amino acids. Germline CDR1 SGHKS, CDR2 YYEKEE (reference sequence).

This rearrangement joins TRBV19 to TRBJ2-7; D is unclear. In germline, CDR1 is LNHDA, CDR2 SQIVND (reference sequence). The germline V and J ends were trimmed by 6 bases and 7 bases, with 10 bases remaining between them. The CDR3 runs 11 residues. The CDR3 loop is CASSTPREQYF. The DNA of the CDR3 is TGTGCCAGTAGCACCCCTCGAGAGCAGTACTTC.

This clonotype has just a few counts. CDR3: CASTSYVALNTEAFF. Here the CDR3 DNA reads TGTGCCAGCACCTCTTATGTAGCCTTGAACACTGAAGCTTTCTTT. This chain uses TRBV12-3 or TRBV12-4 with TRBJ1-1; D not resolved. This CDR3 contains 15 residues. Trimming pared 7 bases from V and 0 bases from J, leaving 15 bases between.

This clonotype turned up a few times. The chain carries TRBV12-3 or TRBV12-4 and TRBJ1-1; D ambiguous. This CDR3 has 13 amino acids. The V end lost 5 bases, the J end lost 5 bases, and 12 bases lay between the germline ends. The CDR3 spells CASSPGGLTEAFF. CDR3 bases: TGTGCCAGCAGTCCCGGAGGGCTGACTGAAGCTTTCTTT.

This chain uses TRBV4-3 with TRBJ1-1, with D perhaps TRBD1 (5 bases). V lost 3 bases and J lost 6, with 11 bases in between. This CDR3 comprises 13 residues. Per the germline V gene, CDR1 is LGHNA and CDR2 is YSLEER. This CDR3 is CASSQSGVSEAFF. In DNA, the CDR3 is TGCGCCAGCAGCCAGTCGGGGGTGTCTGAAGCTTTCTTT.

The chain combines TRBV5-1 with TRBJ2-7; tentatively, D is TRBD2 (6 bases). The CDR3 is 18 amino acids. V was clipped by 3 bases and J by 2 bases, with 24 bases between them. Germline V lookup: CDR1 SGHRS, CDR2 YFSETQ. The CDR3 sequence is CASSSKTLAASGTYEQYF. The CDR3 DNA reads as TGCGCCAGCAGCTCCAAAACTTTAGCGGCCTCAGGGACCTACGAGCAGTACTTC.

In nucleotides, the CDR3 is TGTGCCACCAGCAGATCGGGACTAGCGGGCCACAATGAGCAGTTCTTC. It codes for CATSRSGLAGHNEQFF. V gene TRBV15 combines with J gene TRBJ2-1; 12 bases line up with TRBD2. The CDR3 is 16 residues long. J gave up 5 bases and V 2 bases, and 4 bases lay outside the gene matches. Germline CDR1 reads LNHNV; CDR2 reads YYDKDF (reference sequence). Drawing the rest from reference TRBV15 and TRBJ2-1, the complete variable domain is DAMVIQNPRYQVTQFGKPVTLSCSQTLNHNVMYWYQQKSSQAPKLLFHYYDKDFNNEADTPDNFQSRRPNTSFCFLDIRSPGLGDTAMYLCATSRSGLAGHNEQFFGPGTRLTVL.

The V call is TRBV7-9, the J call TRBJ2-5, with unresolved D. CDR1 SEHNR and CDR2 FQNEAQ come from the germline V gene (reference sequence). This CDR3 contains 15 residues. The germline V and J ends were trimmed by 5 bases and 4 bases, with 17 bases remaining between them. For the CDR3, the DNA is TGTGCCAGCAGCCCGAATCGCGCCGGGCTAGAGACCCAGTACTTC. Translated, it gives CASSPNRAGLETQYF.

The rearrangement links TRBV5-1 to TRBJ2-6; D is ambiguous. This CDR3 has 15 residues. Germline lookup yields CDR1 SGHRS and CDR2 YFSETQ. V gave up 0 bases and J gave up 2 bases, with 6 bases separating them. CDR3 DNA: TGCGCCAGCAGCTTGGCGGCAGCTGGGGCCAACGTCCTGACTTTC. Protein sequence: CASSLAAAGANVLTF.

The chain links TRBV10-3 to TRBJ1-5, with D maybe TRBD1 (6 bases). CDR1 ENHRY and CDR2 SYGVKD come from the germline V gene. Trimming removed 6 bases from V and 16 bases from J, with 19 bases in between. The CDR3 loop spans 12 amino acids. The CDR3 protein is CAIRTEQGRRHF. The CDR3 region has the DNA TGTGCCATCAGGACAGAACAGGGCCGGAGACATTTT.

The chain recombines TRBV25-1 with TRBJ2-7; 12 positions agree with TRBD1. CDR1 is MGHDK and CDR2 is SYGVNS in the germline V gene. V dropped 4 bases and J dropped 4; count of bases not matched to a gene: 14. This CDR3 has 18 amino acids. The CDR3 is CASSGELKGTGGAYEQYF. CDR3 bases: TGTGCCAGCAGTGGCGAGCTTAAGGGGACAGGGGGCGCGTACGAGCAGTACTTC.

In its sample, this clonotype was seen a few times. The DNA of the CDR3 is TGTGCCAGCAGTGAGAACAGCTACACAGATACGCAGTATTTT. Amino acids: CASSENSYTDTQYF. The J gene is TRBJ2-3, the V gene TRBV2; D is uncertain. There are 14 residues in the CDR3. Germline assignment: CDR1 SNHLY and CDR2 FYNNEI. V shed 3 bases and J shed 2 bases, with 9 bases lying between them.

V is TRBV5-1 and J is TRBJ1-5; D may be TRBD1 (5 bases). The CDR3 contains 15 residues. V was clipped by 0 bases and J by 5 bases, with 12 bases between them. CDR1 is SGHRS and CDR2 is YFSETQ in the germline V gene. This chain's CDR3 is CASSLEAGLYQPQHF. CDR3 bases: TGCGCCAGCAGCTTGGAGGCAGGGTTGTATCAGCCCCAGCATTTT. Full variable domain (outside the CDR3, taken from reference TRBV5-1 and TRBJ1-5): KAGVTQTPRYLIKTRGQQVTLSCSPISGHRSVSWYQQTPGQGLQFLFEYFSETQRNKGNFPGRFSGRQFSNSRSEMNVSTLELGDSALYLCASSLEAGLYQPQHFGDGTRLSIL.

This clonotype was picked up a small number of times. This chain joins TRBV3-1 and TRBJ2-7; D remains ambiguous. Germline CDR1 and CDR2: LGHDT and YNNKEL (reference sequence). Trimming took off 0 bases at V and 2 bases at J, with 2 bases between the two ends. CDR3 length: 12 residues. The CDR3 bases are TGTGCCAGCAGCCAAGACCCCTACGAGCAGTACTTC. Encoded protein: CASSQDPYEQYF.

V is TRBV5-5 and J is TRBJ1-5, with D unresolved. CDR3 length: 15 residues. Trimming cost V 3 bases and J 4 bases, with 14 bases left between them. Looked up from germline, CDR1 is SGHKS and CDR2 is YYEKEE (reference sequence). CDR3 nucleotides: TGTGCCAGCAGCTCCGAACCATCTGGGAATCAGCCCCAGCATTTT. Encoded protein: CASSSEPSGNQPQHF.

The chain uses TRBV3-1 and TRBJ2-3, with D tentatively TRBD2 (6 bases). V was pared by 0 bases and J by 2 bases, with 12 bases between. There are 16 residues in the CDR3. Germline CDR1 reads LGHDT; CDR2 reads YNNKEL (reference sequence). The CDR3 here is CASSQDASANTDTQYF. The CDR3 nucleotides are TGTGCCAGCAGCCAAGATGCTAGCGCTAACACAGATACGCAGTATTTT.

This clonotype was found a few times. The chain couples TRBV7-9 to TRBJ2-3; perhaps TRBD2 as D (5 bases). The CDR3 extends over 14 amino acids. V was cut by 6 bases and J by 0 bases, with 10 bases left in between. The germline CDR1 and CDR2 sequences are SEHNR and FQNEAQ (reference sequence). This CDR3 reads CASRAATSTDTQYF. Here the CDR3 DNA reads TGTGCCAGCAGAGCGGCGACTAGCACAGATACGCAGTATTTT.

The rearrangement uses TRBV19 and TRBJ2-5; 9 bases align to TRBD2. The CDR3 loop spans 18 amino acids. Germline V gives CDR1 LNHDA, CDR2 SQIVND (reference sequence). After removal of 6 bases from V and 4 bases from J, the junction contained 18 bases not matched to a gene. The CDR3 region is CASRPGASGTRGRETQYF. CDR3 bases: TGTGCCAGTAGGCCCGGGGCTAGCGGGACCAGAGGGAGAGAGACCCAGTACTTC.